Below are 21 T cell receptor beta chains sequenced from a single sample in a study of shared clonotypes between healthy human individuals. Clones were read by immunoSEQ multiplex PCR, and TCRdb kept only the in-frame ones, dropping some. Of approximately 2.5 million clones in the sample, around nine tenths are singletons; the top ten hold 0.13% to 0.15%. The source material was naive CD4+ T cells sorted from blood. The subset: CD45RA+ positively selected. These receptor sequences come from a man aged 18 to 30 in good health.

The rearrangement links TRBV9 to TRBJ2-3; D unresolved. CDR1 SGDLS and CDR2 YYNGEE come from the germline V gene. Trimming stripped 4 bases from V and 6 bases from J, with 6 bases between. CDR3 length: 11 residues. CDR3 coding DNA: TGTGCCAGCAGCCGCCAGGATACGCAGTATTTT. Its translation: CASSRQDTQYF.

The chain recombines TRBV28 with TRBJ1-1, with TRBD1 matching over 9 bases. The CDR3 extends over 15 amino acids. V lost 3 bases, J lost 3 bases, and 5 bases stayed unmatched. CDR1 is MDHEN and CDR2 is SYDVKM in the germline V gene. CDR3 DNA: TGTGCCAGCAGTTTGGGGACAGGGAGCTACACTGAAGCTTTCTTT. Encoded protein: CASSLGTGSYTEAFF.

This clone is a singleton in its sample. The chain couples TRBV11-2 to TRBJ2-3, with D unclear. Germline loops: CDR1 SGHAT, CDR2 FQNNGV. Between the trimmed V and J ends, which lost 4 bases and 3 bases, there was a span of 23 bases. This CDR3 is 18 amino acids long. Here the CDR3 DNA reads TGTGCCAGCAGCTCCCCCCAAATTAACCTAATGGGAACAGATACGCAGTATTTT. The encoded protein is CASSSPQINLMGTDTQYF.

The genes are TRBV6-1 and TRBJ1-1; D ambiguous. The CDR3 has 14 residues. Germline loops: CDR1 MNHNS, CDR2 SASEGT. V dropped 4 bases and J dropped 0 bases, with 9 bases sitting between them. CDR3 residues: CASSVAVMNTEAFF. The CDR3 DNA is TGTGCCAGCAGTGTAGCAGTCATGAACACTGAAGCTTTCTTT.

The genes are TRBV5-6 and TRBJ2-1, with a weak D call TRBD2 (7 bases). Germline V lookup: CDR1 SGHDT, CDR2 YYEEEE. This CDR3 is built from 17 residues. V was cut by 4 bases and J by 4 bases, with 21 bases left in between. CDR3 protein: CASSPRWGGGSYNEQFF. The CDR3 DNA reads as TGTGCCAGCAGCCCTCGGTGGGGGGGCGGGAGTTACAATGAGCAGTTCTTC.

The rearrangement uses TRBV7-2 and TRBJ2-3; D gene unclear. Germline CDR1 SGHTA, CDR2 FQGNSA. The CDR3 totals 12 residues. Trimming pared 6 bases from V and 8 bases from J, leaving 12 bases between. For the CDR3, the DNA is TGTGCCAGCAGTAACCTGATAGGTACGCAGTATTTT. Translated: CASSNLIGTQYF.

This chain uses TRBV5-1 with TRBJ1-4; no definite D call. This CDR3 spans 14 amino acids. Germline loops: CDR1 SGHRS, CDR2 YFSETQ. V gave up 0 bases and J gave up 6 bases, with 9 bases separating them. This chain's CDR3 is CASSLALGDEKLFF. The CDR3 DNA reads as TGCGCCAGCAGCTTGGCCCTCGGGGATGAAAAACTGTTTTTT.

The gene calls are TRBV7-2 and TRBJ2-2, with a possible D match to TRBD2 (6 bases). The CDR3 covers 18 residues. Germline V gene sequence: CDR1 SGHTA, CDR2 FQGNSA. V lost 5 bases, J lost 2 bases, and 21 bases lay in between. CDR3 region: CASSPYHPGVKNTGELFF. CDR3 bases: TGTGCCAGCAGCCCCTATCATCCGGGAGTTAAAAACACCGGGGAGCTGTTTTTT.

CDR3 region: CASSICAGMNTEAFF. Written as DNA, the CDR3 is TGTGCCAGCAGCATATGTGCGGGTATGAACACTGAAGCTTTCTTT. J is TRBJ1-1 and V is TRBV21-1. TRBV21-1 is recorded as a pseudogene. The CDR3 runs 15 residues.

DNA of the CDR3: TGTGCCAGCAGTCCACCTCTGAAGGATGAACTGTTTTTT. Encoded protein: CASSPPLKDELFF. The chain couples TRBV28 to TRBJ1-4; D remains ambiguous. Trimming took off 5 bases at V and 12 bases at J, with 16 bases between the two ends. CDR1 and CDR2 from the germline V gene are MDHEN and SYDVKM. The CDR3 extends over 13 amino acids.

This clone was counted a few times. The chain joins TRBV19 to TRBJ1-1, with D unclear. Germline V lookup: CDR1 LNHDA, CDR2 SQIVND (reference sequence). The CDR3 loop spans 14 amino acids. Trimming left V 6 bases short and J 6 bases short, with 17 bases between. CDR3: CASRVSGSVPEAFF. The CDR3 DNA reads TGTGCCAGTAGGGTCTCGGGTAGTGTCCCTGAAGCTTTCTTT. Combining the CDR3 with reference TRBV19 and TRBJ1-1 gives the whole variable domain DGGITQSPKYLFRKEGQNVTLSCEQNLNHDAMYWYRQDPGQGLRLIYYSQIVNDFQKGDIAEGYSVSREKKESFPLTVTSAQKNPTAFYLCASRVSGSVPEAFFGQGTRLTVV.

Comments on this clone: The sample has other DNA sequences that encode this CDR3 too. The J gene is TRBJ1-5, the V gene TRBV30; maybe TRBD1 (5 bases). The CDR3 covers 12 residues. CDR1 is GTSNPN, CDR2 SVGIG, per germline (reference sequence). Trimming took 1 base from V and 5 from J, leaving 6 bases between them. The CDR3 sequence: CAWSGGDQPQHF. The CDR3 DNA reads as TGTGCCTGGAGTGGGGGGGATCAGCCCCAGCATTTT. The whole variable domain, filled in from reference TRBV30 and TRBJ1-5, reads SQTIHQWPATLVQPVGSPLSLECTVEGTSNPNLYWYRQAAGRGLQLLFYSVGIGQISSEVPQNLSASRPQDRQFILSSKKLLLSDSGFYLCAWSGGDQPQHFGDGTRLSIL.

This chain links TRBV28 with TRBJ2-7, with 8 bases fitting TRBD2. CDR1 and CDR2 (germline): MDHEN, SYDVKM. V shed 6 bases and J 2 bases; nucleotides not matched to a gene: 6. The CDR3 covers 14 residues. CDR3 nucleotides: TGTGCCAGCAGCCTACTAGCGGACCCCTACGAGCAGTACTTC. This gives the protein CASSLLADPYEQYF.

The table lists this clone with a count of one. V and J are TRBV5-1 and TRBJ1-3, with 11 positions matching TRBD1. After removal of 4 bases from V and 3 bases from J, the junction contained 9 bases not matched to a gene. Germline V gives CDR1 SGHRS, CDR2 YFSETQ. The CDR3 consists of 17 residues. The CDR3 loop reads CASSPGQGAIGGNTIYF. The DNA of the CDR3 is TGCGCCAGCAGCCCTGGACAGGGGGCTATTGGTGGAAACACCATATATTTT.

The chain is built from TRBV19 and TRBJ1-3; no clear D. The CDR3 covers 15 residues. V gave up 0 bases and J gave up 0 bases, with 6 bases separating them. Looked up from germline, CDR1 is LNHDA and CDR2 is SQIVND (reference sequence). The CDR3 DNA follows: TGTGCCAGTAGTATAGAGGCTTCCTCTGGAAACACCATATATTTT. Residues: CASSIEASSGNTIYF. The variable domain in full, with the rest retrieved from reference TRBV19 and TRBJ1-3, is DGGITQSPKYLFRKEGQNVTLSCEQNLNHDAMYWYRQDPGQGLRLIYYSQIVNDFQKGDIAEGYSVSREKKESFPLTVTSAQKNPTAFYLCASSIEASSGNTIYFGEGSWLTVV.

The V call is TRBV6-5, the J call TRBJ1-2; 7 nucleotides align to TRBD1. Trimming cost V 6 bases and J 4 bases; bases outside gene matches: 11. Per germline, CDR1 MNHEY and CDR2 SVGAGI. The CDR3 has 15 residues. CDR3 bases: TGTGCCAGCAGGGGGACCCAGGGGGTAGGCTATGGCTACACCTTC. This gives the protein CASRGTQGVGYGYTF.

The chain joins TRBV19 to TRBJ2-3, with D possibly called TRBD1 or TRBD2 (6 bases each). The germline gives CDR1 LNHDA, CDR2 SQIVND (reference sequence). The ends were cut back, 7 bases at V and 0 bases at J, with 20 bases in the middle. The CDR3 is made up of 17 amino acids. The CDR3 loop is CASKNEWGARSTDTQYF. CDR3 in DNA: TGTGCCAGTAAAAACGAGTGGGGGGCTCGAAGCACAGATACGCAGTATTTT.

The chain carries TRBV9 and TRBJ1-2, with 8 bases matching TRBD1. The CDR3 runs to 15 residues. Germline CDR1 SGDLS, CDR2 YYNGEE. The V segment lost 4 bases and the J segment 4 bases; nucleotides outside the gene matches: 9. The CDR3 bases are TGTGCCAGCAGCCTTAACGGACAGGGCGGCTATGGCTACACCTTC. This gives the protein CASSLNGQGGYGYTF.

The chain joins TRBV30 to TRBJ2-7; a weak D match, TRBD1 (6 bases). The CDR3 runs 13 residues. Trimming took 1 base from V and 2 from J, leaving 9 bases between them. Germline lookup yields CDR1 GTSNPN and CDR2 SVGIG (reference sequence). The CDR3: CAWSGRGTYEQYF. CDR3 in DNA: TGTGCCTGGAGTGGTAGGGGGACCTACGAGCAGTACTTC.

The J gene is TRBJ2-3, the V gene TRBV5-1, with D maybe TRBD2 (6 bases). Trimming shortened V by 6 bases and J by 0 bases, and 8 bases separated the two germline ends. The CDR3 contains 13 residues. Looked up from germline, CDR1 is SGHRS and CDR2 is YFSETQ. The CDR3 DNA is TGCGCCAGCAAGCGGGTGAGCACAGATACGCAGTATTTT. Protein product: CASKRVSTDTQYF.

The chain has TRBV5-6 and TRBJ2-7; D is perhaps TRBD2 (6 bases). Germline CDR1 is SGHDT and CDR2 is YYEEEE. V was pared by 3 bases and J by 2 bases, with 18 bases between. The CDR3 consists of 16 residues. Written as DNA, the CDR3 is TGTGCCAGCAGCTGGAGGGATATTCAGAGAACCTACGAGCAGTACTTC. Its protein is CASSWRDIQRTYEQYF.